A single sample is the source of the 25 T cell receptor beta chains below, sequenced in a study of cytomegalovirus exposure and HLA in healthy donors. Here immunoSEQ multiplex PCR was the method, and the copy in TCRdb shows in-frame clones only, minus some. The table has 150,000 or so clones, about 86% seen once. The sample taken for sequencing was PBMCs. All receptors derive from a human donor in good health.

V and J are TRBV9 and TRBJ1-2, with TRBD1 as a possible D gene (5 bases). Germline lookup yields CDR1 SGDLS and CDR2 YYNGEE. Deletions cut 7 bases from V and 6 bases from J, with 19 bases between. This CDR3 is 14 amino acids long. This chain's CDR3 is CASSRGRVLDGYTF. The CDR3 DNA follows: TGTGCCAGCTCCCGCGGCAGGGTTCTGGATGGCTACACCTTC. The entire variable domain, with the rest obtained from reference TRBV9 and TRBJ1-2, is as follows: DSGVTQTPKHLITATGQRVTLRCSPRSGDLSVYWYQQSLDQGLQFLIQYYNGEERAKGNILERFSAQQFPDLHSELNLSSLELGDSALYFCASSRGRVLDGYTFGSGTRLTVV.

This clone was picked up a small number of times. CDR3 nucleotide sequence: TGTGCCAGCAGCTACCCGAGCGGCGAGCAGTACTTC. It encodes CASSYPSGEQYF. The rearrangement uses TRBV7-3 and TRBJ2-7, with D perhaps TRBD2 (5 bases). Trimming left V 4 bases short and J 6 bases short, with 10 bases between. Germline values: CDR1 SGHTA, CDR2 FQGTGA. This CDR3 spans 12 amino acids.

The rearrangement uses TRBV7-9 and TRBJ1-2, with a possible D match to TRBD1 (5 bases). Deletions cut 0 bases from V and 7 bases from J, with 9 bases between. Germline assignment: CDR1 SEHNR and CDR2 FQNEAQ (reference sequence). The CDR3 runs to 13 residues. As DNA, the CDR3 is TGTGCCAGCAGCTTAGCGGGGCGGGGTGGCTACACCTTC. Its translation: CASSLAGRGGYTF. Drawing the rest from reference TRBV7-9 and TRBJ1-2, the complete variable domain is DTGVSQNPRHKITKRGQNVTFRCDPISEHNRLYWYRQTLGQGPEFLTYFQNEAQLEKSRLLSDRFSAERPKGSFSTLEIQRTEQGDSAMYLCASSLAGRGGYTFGSGTRLTVV.

Only one count was recorded for this clone. The V and J genes are TRBV4-1 and TRBJ2-3, with a weak D call TRBD1 (7 bases). This CDR3 region has 17 residues. The germline gives CDR1 MGHRA, CDR2 YSYEKL. Trimming took 5 bases from V and 14 from J, leaving 32 bases between them. This CDR3 is CASSLRQGGAPTSYAYF. The CDR3, as DNA: TGCGCCAGCAGCTTAAGGCAGGGGGGAGCCCCTACTTCATACGCGTATTTT.

The rearrangement joins TRBV28 to TRBJ2-1, with a possible D match to TRBD2 (6 bases). V lost 6 bases and J lost 6, with 15 bases in between. This CDR3 is built from 14 residues. Per the germline V gene, CDR1 is MDHEN and CDR2 is SYDVKM. The CDR3 region is CASSRRLGPNEQFF. In nucleotides, the CDR3 is TGTGCCAGCAGCCGACGACTAGGTCCCAATGAGCAGTTCTTC.

The chain couples TRBV19 to TRBJ2-7; TRBD1 might be the D (6 bases). CDR1 is LNHDA and CDR2 is SQIVND in the germline V gene (reference sequence). Trimming stripped 1 base from V and 1 base from J, with 11 bases between. The CDR3 sequence is 15 residues long. The CDR3 loop is CASSIGRGGSYEQYF. DNA for the CDR3: TGTGCCAGTAGTATAGGTAGAGGGGGTTCCTACGAGCAGTACTTC.

The gene calls are TRBV2 and TRBJ2-3, with TRBD1 as a possible D gene (6 bases). This CDR3 has 16 amino acids. Trimming cost V 9 bases and J 1 base, with 20 bases left between them. The germline CDR1 and CDR2 sequences are SNHLY and FYNNEI. The CDR3: CASSRLDNRGTDTQYF. DNA of the CDR3: TGTGCCAGTTCCCGCCTCGATAACAGGGGCACAGATACGCAGTATTTT.

The chain employs TRBV4-1 and TRBJ2-7, with 9 bases that match TRBD1. The V gene end was trimmed by 4 bases and the J gene end by 2 bases; junction bases not matched to a gene: 6. Germline V CDR1 and CDR2: MGHRA, YSYEKL. This CDR3 has 15 amino acids. The DNA of the CDR3 is TGCGCCAGCAGCCGTGGACAGGGGCCAACCTACGAGCAGTACTTC. Encoded protein: CASSRGQGPTYEQYF.

This chain connects TRBV29-1 to TRBJ1-1, with 7 positions matching TRBD1. Trimming at V came to 5 bases and at J to 1 base, leaving 13 bases not matched to a gene. The germline gives CDR1 SQVTM, CDR2 ANQGSEA. The CDR3 loop spans 16 amino acids. Here the CDR3 reads CSVLGQVGPTNTEAFF. The CDR3 DNA reads as TGCAGCGTTTTAGGACAGGTGGGACCGACGAACACTGAAGCTTTCTTT.

The genes are TRBV14 and TRBJ2-1; the match to TRBD2 covers 13 bases. The J segment lost 6 bases and the V segment lost 4 bases, leaving 9 bases of the junction unmatched. The CDR3 has 17 residues. From germline, CDR1 is SGHDN and CDR2 FVKESK. CDR3 protein: CASSRQKGLAGFNEQFF. As DNA, the CDR3 is TGTGCCAGCAGCCGCCAGAAGGGACTAGCGGGATTCAATGAGCAGTTCTTC.

The chain employs TRBV7-9 and TRBJ2-5, with 7 nucleotides matching TRBD2. Germline V gene sequence: CDR1 SEHNR, CDR2 FQNEAQ (reference sequence). V lost 6 bases, J lost 4 bases, and 11 bases stayed unmatched. The CDR3 is made up of 15 amino acids. CDR3 region: CASSRSGISGETQYF. For the CDR3, the DNA is TGTGCCAGCAGTCGAAGCGGGATCTCGGGAGAGACCCAGTACTTC.

The V and J genes are TRBV5-1 and TRBJ2-2, with 15 bases fitting TRBD2. The CDR3 is 19 residues long. J was trimmed by 1 base and V by 5 bases; bases with no gene match: 9. Germline values: CDR1 SGHRS, CDR2 YFSETQ. Here the CDR3 reads CASSKTGLAGGENTGELFF. DNA for the CDR3: TGCGCCAGCAGTAAAACGGGACTAGCGGGAGGCGAGAACACCGGGGAGCTGTTTTTT.

The chain uses TRBV5-1 and TRBJ1-1, with D perhaps TRBD1 (5 bases). This CDR3 contains 11 residues. V lost 7 bases and J lost 5, with 9 bases in between. Germline assignment: CDR1 SGHRS and CDR2 YFSETQ. The CDR3 bases are TGCGCCAGCTCGACAGCGACTGAAGCTTTCTTT. The encoded protein is CASSTATEAFF.

V and J are TRBV7-2 and TRBJ1-2, with no clear D. Germline loops: CDR1 SGHTA, CDR2 FQGNSA. There are 14 residues in the CDR3. Trimming removed 2 bases at V and 2 bases at J, with 9 bases between. For the CDR3, the DNA is TGTGCCAGCAGCTTACCGGTTTTAAACTATGGCTACACCTTC. It is translated as CASSLPVLNYGYTF.

The chain carries TRBV6-6 and TRBJ1-1; D is ambiguous. Trimming removed 6 bases at V and 0 bases at J, with 8 bases between. Germline-derived CDR1 and CDR2 are MNHNY and SVGAGI (reference sequence). CDR3 length equals 13 residues. CDR3 amino acids: CASRASMNTEAFF. CDR3 nucleotides: TGTGCCAGCAGGGCAAGTATGAACACTGAAGCTTTCTTT.

The chain combines TRBV19 with TRBJ2-7; 8 nucleotides align to TRBD1. CDR3 length equals 14 residues. V shed 9 bases and J 0 bases; nucleotides not matched to a gene: 7. Germline V CDR1 and CDR2: LNHDA, SQIVND (reference sequence). CDR3: CASSGTGHSYEQYF. CDR3 DNA: TGTGCCAGCTCCGGGACAGGACACTCCTACGAGCAGTACTTC.

The V and J genes are TRBV19 and TRBJ2-3, with TRBD2 matching 8 bases. Germline V gene data show CDR1 as LNHDA and CDR2 as SQIVND (reference sequence). J was trimmed by 5 bases and V by 2 bases; bases with no gene match: 6. The length of the CDR3 is 15 residues. The DNA for the CDR3 is TGTGCCAGTAGTATATCGAGCGGGGGAAGAGATACGCAGTATTTT. Its protein product is CASSISSGGRDTQYF.

The chain couples TRBV19 to TRBJ2-7; TRBD2 is a possible D gene (6 bases). V lost 6 bases and J 0 bases, leaving 18 bases between the germline ends. CDR3 length equals 16 residues. Per the germline V gene, CDR1 is LNHDA and CDR2 is SQIVND (reference sequence). The CDR3 DNA is TGTGCCAGTAGCATAAATCCCCGGGGAGGCTCCTACGAGCAGTACTTC. Its translation is CASSINPRGGSYEQYF. Full variable domain (rest looked up from reference TRBV19 and TRBJ2-7): DGGITQSPKYLFRKEGQNVTLSCEQNLNHDAMYWYRQDPGQGLRLIYYSQIVNDFQKGDIAEGYSVSREKKESFPLTVTSAQKNPTAFYLCASSINPRGGSYEQYFGPGTRLTVT.

The chain uses TRBV10-3 and TRBJ1-4; 7 bases agree with TRBD1. After removal of 5 bases from V and 5 bases from J, the junction contained 8 bases not matched to a gene. This CDR3 has 15 residues. Looked up from germline, CDR1 is ENHRY and CDR2 is SYGVKD. For the CDR3, the DNA is TGTGCCATCAGTCCCGGGACAGTACCGAATGAAAAACTGTTTTTT. Amino acid sequence: CAISPGTVPNEKLFF.

The V and J genes are TRBV15 and TRBJ2-1; the D gene is possibly TRBD1 (7 bases). V gave up 0 bases and J gave up 13 bases, with 16 bases separating them. CDR1 and CDR2 from the germline V gene are LNHNV and YYDKDF (reference sequence). The CDR3 is made up of 14 amino acids. The CDR3 sequence is CATSRDSAGGLQFF. CDR3 sequence (DNA): TGTGCCACCAGCAGAGATAGTGCAGGGGGACTCCAGTTCTTC.

This clone was observed a single time. CDR3 loop: CASSVGDVGTPQFF. As DNA, the CDR3 is TGTGCCAGCAGCGTGGGAGATGTAGGGACTCCGCAGTTCTTC. The rearrangement joins TRBV9 to TRBJ2-1, with D maybe TRBD2 (6 bases). Germline CDR1 reads SGDLS; CDR2 reads YYNGEE. CDR3 length equals 14 residues. Between the trimmed V and J ends, which lost 2 bases and 12 bases, there was a span of 18 bases. The whole variable domain, filled in from reference TRBV9 and TRBJ2-1, reads DSGVTQTPKHLITATGQRVTLRCSPRSGDLSVYWYQQSLDQGLQFLIQYYNGEERAKGNILERFSAQQFPDLHSELNLSSLELGDSALYFCASSVGDVGTPQFFGPGTRLTVL.

The V call is TRBV7-6, the J call TRBJ2-1, with unresolved D. CDR1 is SGHVS, CDR2 FNYEAQ, per germline. V lost 2 bases and J lost 0, with 11 bases in between. The length of the CDR3 is 16 residues. CDR3 protein: CASSLFSGGSYNEQFF. Here the CDR3 DNA reads TGTGCCAGCAGCTTATTTTCGGGTGGCTCCTACAATGAGCAGTTCTTC.

The rearrangement links TRBV9 to TRBJ2-1, with 7 bases fitting TRBD1. J gave up 2 bases and V 3 bases, and 8 bases lay outside the gene matches. The germline CDR1 and CDR2 sequences are SGDLS and YYNGEE. The CDR3 consists of 16 residues. The CDR3 spells CASSEKGGFAYNEQFF. In DNA form, the CDR3 reads TGTGCCAGCAGCGAGAAAGGGGGCTTTGCCTACAATGAGCAGTTCTTC.

In regard to this clone: This sample also contains other DNA sequences that code for the same CDR3. This sequence joins TRBV6-6 and TRBJ1-3; D is unresolved. The CDR3 is 12 residues long. V dropped 2 bases and J dropped 8 bases, with 7 bases sitting between them. The V gene's germline CDR1 is MNHNY and CDR2 SVGAGI (reference sequence). The CDR3 region is CASSYEGYTIYF. CDR3 coding DNA: TGTGCCAGCAGTTACGAGGGCTACACCATATATTTT.

The chain carries TRBV28 and TRBJ1-2, with TRBD1 identical over 9 bases. Germline V CDR1 and CDR2: MDHEN, SYDVKM. The CDR3 covers 15 residues. Trimming removed 6 bases from V and 8 bases from J; junction bases left unmatched: 13. The CDR3 DNA sequence: TGTGCCAGCAGCCCACGGGCTGACAGGGGGAGAGGCTACACCTTC. Encoded protein: CASSPRADRGRGYTF.